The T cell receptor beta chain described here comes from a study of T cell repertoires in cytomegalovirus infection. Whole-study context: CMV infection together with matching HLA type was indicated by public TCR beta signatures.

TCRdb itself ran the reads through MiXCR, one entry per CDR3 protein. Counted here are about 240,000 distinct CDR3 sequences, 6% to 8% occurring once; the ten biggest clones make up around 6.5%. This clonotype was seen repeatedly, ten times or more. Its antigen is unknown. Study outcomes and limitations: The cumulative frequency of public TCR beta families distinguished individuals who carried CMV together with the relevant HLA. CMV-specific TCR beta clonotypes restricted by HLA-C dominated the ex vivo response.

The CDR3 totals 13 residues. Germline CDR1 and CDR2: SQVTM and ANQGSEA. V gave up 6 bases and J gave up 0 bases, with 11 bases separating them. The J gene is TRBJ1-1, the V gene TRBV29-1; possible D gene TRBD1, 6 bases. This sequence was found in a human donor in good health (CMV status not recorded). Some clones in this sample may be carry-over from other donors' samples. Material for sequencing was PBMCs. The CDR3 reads CSVGQKMNTEAFF. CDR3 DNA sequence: TGCAGCGTCGGACAGAAGATGAACACTGAAGCTTTCTTT. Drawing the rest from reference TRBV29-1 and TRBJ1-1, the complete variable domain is SAVISQKPSRDICQRGTSLTIQCQVDSQVTMMFWYRQQPGQSLTLIATANQGSEATYESGFVIDKFPISRPNLTFSTLTVSNMSPEDSSIYLCSVGQKMNTEAFFGQGTRLTVV.